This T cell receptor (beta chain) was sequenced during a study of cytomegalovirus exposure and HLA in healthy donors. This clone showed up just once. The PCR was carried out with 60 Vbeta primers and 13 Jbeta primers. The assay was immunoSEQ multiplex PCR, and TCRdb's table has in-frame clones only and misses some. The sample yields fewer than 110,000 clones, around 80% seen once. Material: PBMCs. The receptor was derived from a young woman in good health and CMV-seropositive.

CDR3: CASSVRQENTEAFF. CDR3 sequence (DNA): TGCGCCAGCAGCGTTCGACAGGAGAACACTGAAGCTTTCTTT. This chain uses TRBV5-1 with TRBJ1-1; a possible D gene is TRBD1 (6 bases). CDR3 length: 14 residues. V lost 4 bases, J lost 1 base, and 11 bases lay in between. In germline, CDR1 is SGHRS, CDR2 YFSETQ.